This T cell receptor beta chain was captured in a study of cytomegalovirus exposure and HLA in healthy donors. PCR primers comprised 60 Vbeta and 13 Jbeta primers. Using immunoSEQ multiplex PCR, the repertoire was profiled, and TCRdb retains in-frame clones only, with some absent. The sample consists of some 160,000 clones, approximately 82% of them appearing once. CDR1 and CDR2 from the germline V gene are KGHSH and LQKENI. The V end was cut by 3 bases, the J end by 4 bases, with 9 bases between. CDR3 length: 13 amino acids. This sequence originates from a male donor in good health and CMV-seronegative. The sample taken for sequencing was PBMCs. The chain links TRBV18 to TRBJ2-5; possibly TRBD2 for D (6 bases). The CDR3 spells CASSPRGLETQYF. The DNA for the CDR3 is TGTGCCAGCTCACCTCGGGGACTAGAGACCCAGTACTTC.